The T cell receptor (beta chain) under discussion was sequenced for a study of blood T cell repertoires in COVID-19. Study background: Samples taken during acute and convalescent COVID-19 were collected in the United States, Italy and Spain. PBMCs, B-cell-depleted T cells, or T cells provided the cDNA or gDNA that made up the material.

Germline V gene data show CDR1 as SGHDT and CDR2 as YYEEEE. V lost 2 bases, J lost 4 bases, and 9 bases lay in between. The CDR3 has 13 amino acids. Source study methods: Using reference gene primer amplification, nucleated cell counts were estimated. Profiled with immunoSEQ multiplex PCR; TCRdb holds only in-frame clones, not every one. V and J calls and clone size follow that table, whereas D and trimming were derived from the DNA. Counted here are over 40,000 clones, 70% to 85% occurring once; the ten biggest clones make up 11% to 15%. The sequence came from a human donor in a cohort sampled during active COVID-19. The sequenced sample was peripheral blood. The V and J genes are TRBV5-6 and TRBJ2-5; D may be TRBD2 (6 bases). The DNA for the CDR3 is TGTGCCAGCAGCTTTCTGGGGGGAGAGACCCAGTACTTC. Residues: CASSFLGGETQYF.